These 8 T cell receptor beta chains share one sample of origin, sequenced in a study of T cell repertoires in cytomegalovirus infection. MiXCR, applied by TCRdb to the reads, yields one record per CDR3 protein. Among about 140,000 distinct CDR3 sequences listed, 6.5% were seen once. Specimen: PBMCs. The receptors come from a human donor in good health (CMV status not recorded). Some clones in this sample may be carry-over from other donors' samples.

This clonotype was seen many times. The chain uses TRBV29-1 and TRBJ2-3; a possible D gene is TRBD1 (5 bases). The CDR3 extends over 15 amino acids. Trimming pared 7 bases from V and 0 bases from J, leaving 17 bases between. Germline values: CDR1 SQVTM, CDR2 ANQGSEA. CDR3 nucleotides: TGCAGCGCCCGACAGACCCCTGGGAGCACAGATACGCAGTATTTT. It yields the protein CSARQTPGSTDTQYF.

The chain joins TRBV29-1 to TRBJ1-1; D is unresolved. The V end lost 0 bases, the J end lost 5 bases, and 7 bases lay between the germline ends. The V gene's germline CDR1 is SQVTM and CDR2 ANQGSEA. This CDR3 region has 12 residues. Written as DNA, the CDR3 is TGCAGCGTTGAAGATCAGTGGACTGAAGCTTTCTTT. Protein: CSVEDQWTEAFF. Based on the CDR3 plus reference TRBV29-1 and TRBJ1-1, the full variable domain is SAVISQKPSRDICQRGTSLTIQCQVDSQVTMMFWYRQQPGQSLTLIATANQGSEATYESGFVIDKFPISRPNLTFSTLTVSNMSPEDSSIYLCSVEDQWTEAFFGQGTRLTVV.

Many counts were recorded for this clonotype. The chain couples TRBV7-2 to TRBJ1-4, with unresolved D. The V and J ends lost 2 bases and 7 bases respectively, with 14 bases between them. This CDR3 has 15 residues. The germline V gene has CDR1 SGHTA and CDR2 FQGNSA. The CDR3 DNA reads as TGTGCCAGCAGCTTAAGGGTCGGGGAAGGTGAAAAACTGTTTTTT. Protein product: CASSLRVGEGEKLFF.

The chain couples TRBV5-4 to TRBJ2-3; 10 bases are a match to TRBD2. Losses at the gene ends were 2 bases for V and 2 bases for J; bases not matched to a gene: 5. Germline V gives CDR1 SGHNT, CDR2 YYREEE (reference sequence). The CDR3 is made up of 16 amino acids. Here the CDR3 DNA reads TGTGCCAGCAGCTTAGGAGCGGGGGGGATCACAGATACGCAGTATTTT. This encodes CASSLGAGGITDTQYF.

In its sample, this clonotype was seen many times. This chain joins TRBV11-2 and TRBJ2-5; D remains ambiguous. V dropped 1 base and J dropped 4 bases, with 13 bases sitting between them. In germline, CDR1 is SGHAT, CDR2 FQNNGV. The CDR3 has 15 amino acids. The CDR3, as DNA: TGTGCCAGCAGCTTAGTTAAAGGTAGCCCAGAGACCCAGTACTTC. Its protein is CASSLVKGSPETQYF.

This clonotype has just a few counts. The chain recombines TRBV11-2 with TRBJ2-5, with 7 bases matching TRBD2. V lost 0 bases, J lost 9 bases, and 10 bases stayed unmatched. From germline, CDR1 is SGHAT and CDR2 FQNNGV. This CDR3 has 15 residues. The CDR3 coding sequence is TGTGCCAGCAGCTTAGATCCCGGGGAGGGTAGGGCCCAGTACTTC. Its translation: CASSLDPGEGRAQYF.

The chain has TRBV3-1 and TRBJ1-5; D gene unclear. The V gene lost 3 bases and the J gene lost 4 bases, with 7 bases spanning the gap. Germline V lookup: CDR1 LGHDT, CDR2 YNNKEL (reference sequence). This CDR3 region has 13 residues. CDR3 sequence (DNA): TGTGCCAGCAGCCAGAGTCCAAATCAGCCCCAGCATTTT. This sequence encodes CASSQSPNQPQHF. The variable domain in full, with the rest retrieved from reference TRBV3-1 and TRBJ1-5, is DTAVSQTPKYLVTQMGNDKSIKCEQNLGHDTMYWYKQDSKKFLKIMFSYNNKELIINETVPNRFSPKSPDKAHLNLHINSLELGDSAVYFCASSQSPNQPQHFGDGTRLSIL.

This clonotype was seen a few times. This chain links TRBV9 with TRBJ1-6; D is ambiguous. The CDR3 runs 13 residues. V lost 0 bases to trimming and J lost 10 bases, with 8 bases between them. The germline V gene encodes CDR1 SGDLS and CDR2 YYNGEE. The CDR3 region is CASSVESSSPLHF. The CDR3, as DNA: TGTGCCAGCAGCGTAGAGAGTAGCTCACCCCTCCACTTT.